Below, 10 T cell receptor beta chains from the same sample are listed, as sequenced in a study of blood T cell repertoires in COVID-19. Only in-frame clones appear in the TCRdb table, and some are missing; sequencing was by immunoSEQ multiplex PCR. The sample contains 450,000 to 500,000 clones, roughly nine tenths of which appear only once. Sequencing was done on a sample of PBMCs or T cells enriched from blood (not recorded which). Every receptor here comes from a woman between 18 and 29 years old who had recovered from COVID-19.

This chain links TRBV4-1 with TRBJ1-2; 7 bases align to TRBD1. CDR3 length: 21 residues. V was clipped by 8 bases and J by 0 bases; unmatched bases: 27. Looked up from germline, CDR1 is MGHRA and CDR2 is YSYEKL. CDR3 coding DNA: TGCGCCAGCCGCAGCCGATTTGACAGGGCTTCGGAAATATTTACTAACTATGGCTACACCTTC. Its translation: CASRSRFDRASEIFTNYGYTF.

This clone has only one observation. The chain carries TRBV10-3 and TRBJ2-1; D possibly corresponds to TRBD2 (6 bases). The CDR3 contains 14 residues. CDR1 ENHRY and CDR2 SYGVKD come from the germline V gene. The ends were cut back, 4 bases at V and 6 bases at J, with 13 bases in the middle. CDR3 DNA sequence: TGTGCCATCAGTGCTACCGCGGGGTCCAATGAGCAGTTCTTC. Translation: CAISATAGSNEQFF.

J is TRBJ2-2 and V is TRBV11-3; D perhaps matches TRBD1 (6 bases). Deletions cut 5 bases from V and 5 bases from J, with 15 bases between. Germline V lookup: CDR1 SGHNT, CDR2 YENEEA. The CDR3 is 15 residues long. The CDR3 is CASSLRGLGTGELFF. In nucleotides, the CDR3 is TGTGCCAGCAGCCTCAGGGGTCTAGGTACCGGGGAGCTGTTTTTT.

The gene calls are TRBV5-1 and TRBJ1-1, with 7 bases matching TRBD1. The CDR3 extends over 13 amino acids. The V gene end was trimmed by 6 bases and the J gene end by 7 bases; junction bases not matched to a gene: 9. The germline gives CDR1 SGHRS, CDR2 YFSETQ. The CDR3 DNA reads as TGCGCCAGCACAATGAGGGGGGACAGTGAAGCTTTCTTT. It codes for CASTMRGDSEAFF.

V gene TRBV6-4 combines with J gene TRBJ1-2; TRBD1 matches 9 bases. J lost 6 bases, V lost 4 bases, and 9 bases had no gene match. Germline V gene sequence: CDR1 MRHNA, CDR2 SNTAGT. The CDR3 extends over 15 amino acids. CDR3 amino acids: CASSVRTGVTDGYTF. CDR3 bases: TGTGCCAGCAGTGTTCGGACAGGGGTTACGGATGGCTACACCTTC.

This chain links TRBV12-3 or TRBV12-4 with TRBJ2-1; the D gene is possibly TRBD2 (6 bases). The CDR3 is 11 residues long. Trimming removed 6 bases from V and 14 bases from J, with 14 bases in between. The DNA for the CDR3 is TGTGCCAGCAGCCTTCAGGAGCGGGAGTTCTTC. Amino acid sequence: CASSLQEREFF.

V usage is TRBV30 and J usage is TRBJ1-1; D uncertain. Between the trimmed V and J ends, which lost 4 bases and 4 bases, there was a span of 10 bases. CDR1 is GTSNPN, CDR2 SVGIG, per germline (reference sequence). This CDR3 has 12 residues. The CDR3: CAWNGVSTEAFF. DNA of the CDR3: TGTGCCTGGAACGGGGTAAGCACTGAAGCTTTCTTT.

The chain has TRBV9 and TRBJ1-2, with 11 bases aligning to TRBD1. Germline-derived CDR1 and CDR2 are SGDLS and YYNGEE. Unmatched junction bases numbered 4, after V lost 0 bases and J lost 6 bases. The length of the CDR3 is 15 residues. The DNA for the CDR3 is TGTGCCAGCAGCGTAGGAGGGACAGGGGGGGATGGCTACACCTTC. Amino acid sequence: CASSVGGTGGDGYTF.

The V gene is TRBV18, the J gene TRBJ1-4; a weak D match, TRBD1 (6 bases). Germline CDR1 KGHSH, CDR2 LQKENI. The CDR3 runs 16 residues. V lost 3 bases, J lost 3 bases, and 14 bases lay in between. Written as DNA, the CDR3 is TGTGCCAGCTCACCCGGGGGGGCCCTGGCTAATGAAAAACTGTTTTTT. Its protein is CASSPGGALANEKLFF.

The CDR3: CAWSVRTSATDTQYF. CDR3 sequence (DNA): TGTGCCTGGAGTGTACGGACTAGTGCCACAGATACGCAGTATTTT. This chain joins TRBV30 and TRBJ2-3, with 7 bases lining up with TRBD2. CDR3 length equals 15 residues. The ends lost 0 bases at V and 2 bases at J; junction bases unmatched: 5. Per germline, CDR1 GTSNPN and CDR2 SVGIG (reference sequence). The full variable domain, its missing parts supplied by reference TRBV30 and TRBJ2-3, is SQTIHQWPATLVQPVGSPLSLECTVEGTSNPNLYWYRQAAGRGLQLLFYSVGIGQISSEVPQNLSASRPQDRQFILSSKKLLLSDSGFYLCAWSVRTSATDTQYFGPGTRLTVL.